A selection of T cell receptor beta chains follows, all from one sample in a study of CD8 T cells in ankylosing spondylitis. TCRdb reprocessed the 5' RACE reads with MiXCR, giving one entry per CDR3 protein. The sample consists of roughly 220,000 distinct CDR3 sequences, roughly 18% of them appearing once. The sample was blood, either unsorted or a sorted T cell fraction (not recorded which). The receptors shown here come from a male donor with ankylosing spondylitis. The CDR3 runs from the conserved cysteine through the conserved F or W. The D gene is left open where the match is weak. A clone size is listed for some rows: how often the clone was seen (once, few, many), or a class if it is expanded.

>.|TRBJ2-7|.|TRBV4-3
CASSQVARGIPYEQYF
TGCGCCAGCAGCCAAGTCGCACGGGGGATTCCCTACGAGCAGTACTTC
>few|TRBJ2-1|.|TRBV5-1
CASSLGLPVDEQFF
TGCGCCAGCAGCTTGGGTCTACCGGTCGATGAGCAGTTCTTC
>few|TRBJ2-5|TRBD2|TRBV20-1
CSARGLLAGGETQYF
TGCAGTGCTAGGGGGCTACTAGCGGGAGGGGAGACCCAGTACTTC
>many|TRBJ1-1|TRBD1|TRBV6-1
CASRIGQGTEAFF
TGTGCCAGCAGAATCGGACAGGGCACTGAAGCTTTCTTT
>.|TRBJ2-7|TRBD1|TRBV27
CASSFGDSLYEQYF
TGTGCCAGCAGTTTTGGGGACAGCCTCTACGAGCAGTACTTC
>many|TRBJ2-5|.|TRBV29-1
CSVDVGEETQYF
TGCAGCGTTGATGTAGGGGAGGAGACCCAGTACTTC
>.|TRBJ2-7|.|TRBV12-5
CASAQSPYEQYF
TGTGCTAGTGCTCAGAGCCCCTACGAGCAGTACTTC
>.|TRBJ2-7|.|TRBV6-1
CASSEPGHAPEQYF
TGTGCCAGCAGTGAACCGGGACACGCACCCGAGCAGTACTTC
>.|TRBJ2-7|.|TRBV19
CASSIGQEGEQYF
TGTGCCAGTAGTATAGGGCAAGAAGGCGAGCAGTACTTC
>few|TRBJ1-4|TRBD1|TRBV5-6
CASSSGQSATNEKLFF
TGTGCCAGCAGCTCGGGACAGTCCGCAACTAATGAAAAACTGTTTTTT
>few|TRBJ1-3|TRBD1|TRBV6-5
CASSYGQGPGNTIYF
TGTGCCAGCAGTTACGGACAGGGGCCTGGAAACACCATATATTTT
>many|TRBJ2-1|.|TRBV7-9
CASSSSSITLGEQFF
TGTGCCAGCAGCTCCTCTTCGATTACCCTTGGGGAGCAGTTCTTC
>.|TRBJ2-1|TRBD1|TRBV3-1
CASSPLHLTGEQFF
TGTGCCAGCAGTCCCCTTCACTTGACAGGGGAGCAGTTCTTC
>few|TRBJ1-1|.|TRBV27
CASGAGMNTEAFF
TGTGCCAGCGGTGCAGGCATGAACACTGAAGCTTTCTTT
>many|TRBJ2-7|.|TRBV7-9
CASSLGVVPHYEQYF
TGTGCCAGCAGCTTGGGGGTCGTCCCTCACTACGAGCAGTACTTC
>few|TRBJ1-1|.|TRBV12-3/TRBV12-4
CASSGWGQGTEAFF
TGTGCCAGCAGCGGATGGGGCCAGGGCACTGAAGCTTTCTTT
>few|TRBJ1-1|TRBD1|TRBV30
CAWGTGGSTEAFF
TGTGCCTGGGGGACAGGCGGGAGCACTGAAGCTTTCTTT
>few|TRBJ1-1|TRBD1|TRBV14
CASSHLDRGSFSGTEAFF
TGTGCCAGCAGCCACCTAGACAGGGGGAGTTTTAGTGGCACTGAAGCTTTCTTT
>.|TRBJ1-5|.|TRBV7-8
CASSSDINSNQPQHF
TGTGCCAGCAGCTCGGACATAAATAGCAATCAGCCCCAGCATTTT
>.|TRBJ2-7|.|TRBV27
CASSLSAMSKQYF
TGTGCCAGCAGTTTATCGGCTATGAGCAAGCAGTACTTC
>few|TRBJ2-7|.|TRBV9
CASSPRLAADSYEQYF
TGTGCCAGCAGCCCGCGTCTTGCAGCAGACTCCTACGAGCAGTACTTC
>.|TRBJ2-7|.|TRBV11-2
CASSSRLAYEQYF
TGTGCCAGCAGCTCCCGACTCGCCTACGAGCAGTACTTC
>few|TRBJ1-2|.|TRBV7-9
CASSLPGPYGYTF
TGTGCCAGCAGCCTTCCGGGTCCATATGGCTACACCTTC
>.|TRBJ2-3|.|TRBV29-1
CSALGDTQYF
TGCAGTGCCCTGGGAGATACGCAGTATTTT
>.|TRBJ2-1|.|TRBV7-9
CASRILDNEQFF
TGTGCCAGCCGCATATTAGATAATGAGCAGTTCTTC
>.|TRBJ2-7|TRBD2|TRBV27
CASRVAGLAGVEQYF
TGTGCCAGCAGGGTTGCGGGACTAGCGGGAGTAGAGCAGTACTTC
>few|TRBJ1-1|.|TRBV19
CASSIEGFTEAFF
TGTGCCAGTAGTATTGAGGGTTTCACTGAAGCTTTCTTT
>.|TRBJ2-2|.|TRBV9
CASSVGGVAGELFF
TGTGCCAGCAGCGTAGGAGGGGTGGCCGGGGAGCTGTTTTTT
>few|TRBJ1-1|.|TRBV4-1
CASSQVAGMITEAFF
TGCGCCAGCAGCCAAGTCGCGGGTATGATCACTGAAGCTTTCTTT
>.|TRBJ2-1|TRBD1|TRBV2
CASRGQGHPTNEQFF
TGTGCCAGCAGGGGACAGGGACATCCCACTAATGAGCAGTTCTTC
>.|TRBJ2-5|.|TRBV5-1
CASRDTETQYF
TGCGCCAGCAGGGACACGGAGACCCAGTACTTC
>.|TRBJ2-7|TRBD2|TRBV15
CATSVSGTPLYEQYF
TGTGCCACCAGCGTAAGCGGGACTCCTCTCTACGAGCAGTACTTC
>few|TRBJ2-7|TRBD1|TRBV28
CASSWTGGRYEQYF
TGTGCCAGCAGTTGGACAGGGGGCAGGTACGAGCAGTACTTC
>.|TRBJ2-4|.|TRBV20-1
CSALIDLGWKNIQYF
TGCAGTGCGCTTATAGATTTGGGGTGGAAAAACATTCAGTACTTC
>once|TRBJ2-2|TRBD1|TRBV11-2
CATQAGQGAGGELFF
TGTGCCACTCAGGCCGGCCAGGGGGCCGGGGGGGAGCTGTTTTTT
>many|TRBJ1-5|.|TRBV4-1
CASSQEASFGQPQHF
TGCGCCAGCAGCCAAGAGGCGTCATTCGGTCAGCCCCAGCATTTT
>.|TRBJ2-2|.|TRBV20-1
CSAEERTWNTGELFF
TGCAGTGCTGAGGAAAGGACATGGAACACCGGGGAGCTGTTTTTT
>few|TRBJ1-1|TRBD1|TRBV27
CASSFGTANEAFF
TGTGCCAGCAGTTTTGGGACAGCTAACGAAGCTTTCTTT
>.|TRBJ2-5|.|TRBV30
CAWSGGRQETQYF
TGTGCCTGGAGTGGCGGCCGGCAAGAGACCCAGTACTTC
>.|TRBJ2-3|.|TRBV20-1
CSAREDEISTDTQYF
TGCAGTGCTAGAGAAGACGAGATAAGCACAGATACGCAGTATTTT
>.|TRBJ1-6|TRBD1|TRBV5-6
CASSWWHRDRGPGVPLHF
TGTGCCAGCAGCTGGTGGCACCGGGACAGGGGACCAGGGGTCCCCCTCCACTTT
>.|TRBJ1-5|.|TRBV19
CASSLGESTYQPQHF
TGTGCCAGTAGCCTAGGAGAGTCTACGTATCAGCCCCAGCATTTT
>.|TRBJ1-5|.|TRBV9
CASAEGANQPQHF
TGTGCCAGCGCGGAAGGGGCAAATCAGCCCCAGCATTTT
>.|TRBJ1-1|.|TRBV29-1
CSVEAGNTEAFF
TGCAGCGTTGAGGCTGGGAACACTGAAGCTTTCTTT
>few|TRBJ2-1|TRBD1|TRBV29-1
CSVEGTGGIGYNEQFF
TGCAGCGTTGAAGGGACAGGGGGCATCGGGTACAATGAGCAGTTCTTC
>.|TRBJ2-3|TRBD2|TRBV7-9
CASSLLAGRTDTQYF
TGTGCCAGCAGCCTACTAGCGGGGCGCACAGATACGCAGTATTTT
>few|TRBJ1-6|.|TRBV12-3/TRBV12-4
CASSTPREPNSPLHF
TGTGCCAGCAGCACCCCACGGGAACCCAATTCACCCCTCCACTTT
>few|TRBJ2-7|TRBD1|TRBV12-3/TRBV12-4
CASTANRDRVTYEQYF
TGTGCCAGCACCGCGAACCGGGACAGGGTAACGTACGAGCAGTACTTC
>.|TRBJ2-1|TRBD2|TRBV20-1
CSARDLGEGSYNEQFF
TGCAGTGCTAGAGACTTGGGGGAGGGATCCTACAATGAGCAGTTCTTC